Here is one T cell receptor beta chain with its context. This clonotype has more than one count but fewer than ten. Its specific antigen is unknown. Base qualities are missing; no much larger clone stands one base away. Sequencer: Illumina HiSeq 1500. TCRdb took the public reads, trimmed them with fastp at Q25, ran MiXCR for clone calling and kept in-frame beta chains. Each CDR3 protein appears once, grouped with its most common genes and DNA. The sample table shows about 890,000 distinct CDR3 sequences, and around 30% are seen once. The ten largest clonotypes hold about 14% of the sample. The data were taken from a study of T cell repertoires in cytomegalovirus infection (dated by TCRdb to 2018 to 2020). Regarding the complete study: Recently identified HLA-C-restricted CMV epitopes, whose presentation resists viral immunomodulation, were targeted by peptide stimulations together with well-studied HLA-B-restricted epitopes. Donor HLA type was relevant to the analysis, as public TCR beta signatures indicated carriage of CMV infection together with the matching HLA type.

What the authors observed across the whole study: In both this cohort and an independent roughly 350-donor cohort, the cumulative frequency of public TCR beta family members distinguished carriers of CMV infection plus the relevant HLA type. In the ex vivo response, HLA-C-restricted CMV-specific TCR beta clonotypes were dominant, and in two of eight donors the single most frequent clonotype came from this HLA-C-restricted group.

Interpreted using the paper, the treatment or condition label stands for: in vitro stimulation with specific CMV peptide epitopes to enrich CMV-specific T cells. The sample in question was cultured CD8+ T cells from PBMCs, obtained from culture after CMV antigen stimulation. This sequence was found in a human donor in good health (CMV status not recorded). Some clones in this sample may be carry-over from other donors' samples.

The CDR3 reads CASSLEAADFYEQYF. Read as DNA, the sequence is TGCGCCAGCAGCTTGGAGGCAGCCGACTTCTACGAGCAGTACTTC. The rearrangement joined TRBV5-1 to TRBJ2-7, with the identity of the D gene unclear. The CDR3 runs 15 residues from the cysteine to the phenylalanine. The retained sequence is limited to the CDR3, 45 bases, with the frame set at the first base. CDR1 and CDR2, looked up from the germline V gene, are SGHRS and YFSETQ. The junction shows trimming of 0 bases on V and 3 bases on J, plus 13 bases between the germline ends.